This TCR beta chain comes out of a study of CD8 T cells in Susac syndrome. RNA was extracted with the RNeasy kit, and a quantity of about 0.5 to 1 ug was reverse transcribed using random hexamers. The method of amplification for TCR beta CDR3 was immunoSEQ multiplex PCR, covering 54 Vbeta and 13 Jbeta. TCRdb reprocessed the immunoSEQ multiplex PCR reads via MiXCR and lists one record per CDR3 protein. The data contain about 250,000 distinct CDR3 sequences, around 93% of them singletons. This clonotype was recorded once. Sequencing targeted TCR beta in blood CD8+ and CD4+ T cells. TEMRA cells were enriched by FACS, and CD4+ and CD8+ T cells were negatively isolated. V dropped 5 bases and J dropped 7; count of bases not matched to a gene: 6. The CDR3 consists of 12 residues. CDR1 SQVTM and CDR2 ANQGSEA come from the germline V gene.

Material for sequencing was CD4+ T cells from PBMCs. The gene calls are TRBV29-1 and TRBJ1-2, with 8 bases identical to TRBD1. This receptor was taken from a human donor with multiple sclerosis. CDR3 residues: CSVSDRVGGYTF. CDR3 DNA sequence: TGCAGCGTTTCGGACAGGGTGGGTGGCTACACCTTC.